The 2 T cell receptor beta chains below were found in one sample sequenced in a study of OX40 agonist ivuxolimab in advanced cancers. TCRdb's copy holds only in-frame clones and misses some; the assay was immunoSEQ multiplex PCR. The repertoire includes just under 95,000 clones, roughly 91% of them detected once, and 0.31% sits in the top ten. Sequencing was performed on CD4+ or CD8+ T cells sorted from blood, taken in a trial of the OX40 agonist ivuxolimab. The receptors were gathered from an adult with an advanced solid tumor such as melanoma, head and neck, liver or kidney cancer.

The chain uses TRBV30 and TRBJ2-4; no firm D call. This CDR3 has 15 amino acids. Germline-derived CDR1 and CDR2 are GTSNPN and SVGIG (reference sequence). Trimming left V 0 bases short and J 4 bases short, with 13 bases between. The CDR3 spells CAWSVLQNLKNIQYF. The CDR3 DNA sequence: TGTGCCTGGAGTGTACTGCAGAATCTAAAAAACATTCAGTACTTC.

The chain couples TRBV9 to TRBJ2-7; 8 nucleotides align to TRBD2. Trimming removed 0 bases from V and 0 bases from J; junction bases left unmatched: 5. The length of the CDR3 is 16 residues. Per the germline V gene, CDR1 is SGDLS and CDR2 is YYNGEE. The CDR3 coding sequence is TGTGCCAGCAGCGTAGACGGGAGGGCAGGCTCCTACGAGCAGTACTTC. Its translation is CASSVDGRAGSYEQYF.